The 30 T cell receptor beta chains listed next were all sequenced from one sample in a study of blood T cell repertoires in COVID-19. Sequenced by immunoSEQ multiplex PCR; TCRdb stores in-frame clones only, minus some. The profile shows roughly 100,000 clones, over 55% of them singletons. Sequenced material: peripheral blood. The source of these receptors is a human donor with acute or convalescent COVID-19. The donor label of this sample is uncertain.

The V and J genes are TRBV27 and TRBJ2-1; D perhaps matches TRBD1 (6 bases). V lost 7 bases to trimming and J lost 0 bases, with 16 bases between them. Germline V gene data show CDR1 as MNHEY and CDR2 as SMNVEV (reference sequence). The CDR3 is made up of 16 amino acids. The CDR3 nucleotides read TGTGCCAGCATCGAAAGGGGGTTAAGCTCCTACAATGAGCAGTTCTTC. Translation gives CASIERGLSSYNEQFF.

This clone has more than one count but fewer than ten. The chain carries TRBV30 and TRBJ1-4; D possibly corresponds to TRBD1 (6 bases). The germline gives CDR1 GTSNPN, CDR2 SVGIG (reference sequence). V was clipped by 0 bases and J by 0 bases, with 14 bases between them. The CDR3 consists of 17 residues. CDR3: CAWSVIRGRATNEKLFF. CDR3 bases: TGTGCCTGGAGTGTTATCAGGGGCCGTGCAACTAATGAAAAACTGTTTTTT. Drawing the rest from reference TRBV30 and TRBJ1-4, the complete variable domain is SQTIHQWPATLVQPVGSPLSLECTVEGTSNPNLYWYRQAAGRGLQLLFYSVGIGQISSEVPQNLSASRPQDRQFILSSKKLLLSDSGFYLCAWSVIRGRATNEKLFFGSGTQLSVL.

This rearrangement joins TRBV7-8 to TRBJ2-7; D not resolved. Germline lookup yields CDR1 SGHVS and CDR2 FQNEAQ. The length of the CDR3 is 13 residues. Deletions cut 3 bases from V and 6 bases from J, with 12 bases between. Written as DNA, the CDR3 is TGTGCCAGCAGCTTGACTCCTCCCGGCGAGCAGTACTTC. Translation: CASSLTPPGEQYF. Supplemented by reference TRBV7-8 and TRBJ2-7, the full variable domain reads GAGVSQSPRYKVAKRGQDVALRCDPISGHVSLFWYQQALGQGPEFLTYFQNEAQLDKSGLPSDRFFAERPEGSVSTLKIQRTQQEDSAVYLCASSLTPPGEQYFGPGTRLTVT.

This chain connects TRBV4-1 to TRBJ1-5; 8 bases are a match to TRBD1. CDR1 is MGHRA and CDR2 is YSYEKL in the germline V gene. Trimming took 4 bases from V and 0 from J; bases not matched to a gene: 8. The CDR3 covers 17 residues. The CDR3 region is CASSRTGQEDSNQPQHF. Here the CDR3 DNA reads TGCGCCAGCAGCCGAACGGGACAGGAGGATAGCAATCAGCCCCAGCATTTT.

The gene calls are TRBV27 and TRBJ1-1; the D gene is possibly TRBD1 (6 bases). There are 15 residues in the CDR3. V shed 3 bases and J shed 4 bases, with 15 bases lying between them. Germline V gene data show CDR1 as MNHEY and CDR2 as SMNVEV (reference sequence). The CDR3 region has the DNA TGTGCCAGCAGTTTCCTACACAGGGAGGGCACTGAAGCTTTCTTT. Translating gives CASSFLHREGTEAFF.

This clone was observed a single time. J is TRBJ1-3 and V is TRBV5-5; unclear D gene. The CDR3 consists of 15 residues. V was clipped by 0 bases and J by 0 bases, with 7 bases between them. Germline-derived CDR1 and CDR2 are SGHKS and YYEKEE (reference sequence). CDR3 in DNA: TGTGCCAGCAGCTTGGGTGGAGTCTCTGGAAACACCATATATTTT. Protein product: CASSLGGVSGNTIYF.

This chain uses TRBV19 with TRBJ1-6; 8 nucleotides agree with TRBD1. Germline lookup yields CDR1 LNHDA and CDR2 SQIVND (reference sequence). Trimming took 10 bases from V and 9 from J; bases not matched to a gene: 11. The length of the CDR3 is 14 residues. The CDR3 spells CATTKGQAGSPLHF. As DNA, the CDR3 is TGTGCCACCACAAAGGGACAGGCGGGTTCACCCCTCCACTTT.

The CDR3 coding sequence is TGTGCCAGCACCCCGCTTCCGGGGTCCTACGAGCAGTACTTC. Protein: CASTPLPGSYEQYF. The V and J genes are TRBV6-5 and TRBJ2-7; D may be TRBD2 (5 bases). There are 14 residues in the CDR3. The germline CDR1 and CDR2 sequences are MNHEY and SVGAGI. Trimming cost V 7 bases and J 1 base, with 14 bases left between them.

CDR3 amino acids: CASGFNLALGGEAFF. The CDR3 DNA reads as TGTGCTAGTGGTTTTAACCTCGCCTTGGGGGGTGAAGCTTTCTTT. The chain carries TRBV12-5 and TRBJ1-1; weak D call: TRBD1 (5 bases). CDR3 length: 15 residues. Germline lookup yields CDR1 LGHNT and CDR2 FRNRAP. V was shortened by 3 bases and J by 7 bases, with 18 bases between the two germline ends. The variable domain in full, with the rest retrieved from reference TRBV12-5 and TRBJ1-1, is DARVTQTPRHKVTEMGQEVTMRCQPILGHNTVFWYRQTMMQGLELLAYFRNRAPLDDSGMPKDRFSAEMPDATLATLKIQPSEPRDSAVYFCASGFNLALGGEAFFGQGTRLTVV.

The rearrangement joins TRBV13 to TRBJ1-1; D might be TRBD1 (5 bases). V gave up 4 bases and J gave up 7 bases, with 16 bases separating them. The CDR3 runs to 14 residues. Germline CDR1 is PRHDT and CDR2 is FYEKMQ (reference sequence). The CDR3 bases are TGTGCCAGCAGCTCGACAGCGCACGAATTTGAAGCTTTCTTT. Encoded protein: CASSSTAHEFEAFF.

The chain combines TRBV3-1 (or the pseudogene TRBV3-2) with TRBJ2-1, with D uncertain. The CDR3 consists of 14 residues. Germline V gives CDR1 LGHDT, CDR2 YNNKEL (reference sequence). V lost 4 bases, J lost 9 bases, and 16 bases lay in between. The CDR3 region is CASSPWSYYSEQFF. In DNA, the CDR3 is TGTGCCAGCAGCCCATGGAGCTATTATTCTGAGCAGTTCTTC.

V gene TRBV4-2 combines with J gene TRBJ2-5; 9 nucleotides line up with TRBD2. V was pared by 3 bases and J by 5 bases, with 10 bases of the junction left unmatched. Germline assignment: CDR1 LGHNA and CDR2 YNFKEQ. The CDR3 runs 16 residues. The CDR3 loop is CASSQGQLAGGETQYF. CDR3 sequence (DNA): TGTGCCAGCAGCCAGGGGCAACTAGCGGGTGGGGAGACCCAGTACTTC.

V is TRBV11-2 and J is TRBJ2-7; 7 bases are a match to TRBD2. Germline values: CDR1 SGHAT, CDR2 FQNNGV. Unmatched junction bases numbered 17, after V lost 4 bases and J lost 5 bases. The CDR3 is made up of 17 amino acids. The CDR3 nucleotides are TGTGCCAGCAGCTCCCCTGGAGGAAGGACTAGGAATAACGAGCAGTACTTC. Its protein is CASSSPGGRTRNNEQYF. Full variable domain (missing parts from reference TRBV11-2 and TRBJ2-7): EAGVAQSPRYKIIEKRQSVAFWCNPISGHATLYWYQQILGQGPKLLIQFQNNGVVDDSQLPKDRFSAERLKGVDSTLKIQPAKLEDSAVYLCASSSPGGRTRNNEQYFGPGTRLTVT.

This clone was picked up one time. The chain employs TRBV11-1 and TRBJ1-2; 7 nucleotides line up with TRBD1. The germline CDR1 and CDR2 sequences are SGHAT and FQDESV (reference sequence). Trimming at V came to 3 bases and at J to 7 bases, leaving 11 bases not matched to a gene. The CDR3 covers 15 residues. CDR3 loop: CASSLGHRGPIGYTF. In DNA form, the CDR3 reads TGTGCCAGCAGCTTGGGCCACAGGGGCCCCATTGGCTACACCTTC.

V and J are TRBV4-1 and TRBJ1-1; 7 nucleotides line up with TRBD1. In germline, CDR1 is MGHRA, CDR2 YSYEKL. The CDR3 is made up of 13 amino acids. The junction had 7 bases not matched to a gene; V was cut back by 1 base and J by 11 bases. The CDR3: CASSQVETGRAFF. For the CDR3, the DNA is TGCGCCAGCAGCCAAGTAGAGACAGGGAGGGCTTTCTTT.

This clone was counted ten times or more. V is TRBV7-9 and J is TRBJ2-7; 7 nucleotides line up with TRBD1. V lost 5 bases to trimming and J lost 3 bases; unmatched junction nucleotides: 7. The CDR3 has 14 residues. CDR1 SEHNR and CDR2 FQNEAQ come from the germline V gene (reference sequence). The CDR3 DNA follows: TGTGCCAGCAGCGGGACCAGGGGGAGCTACGAGCAGTACTTC. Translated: CASSGTRGSYEQYF.

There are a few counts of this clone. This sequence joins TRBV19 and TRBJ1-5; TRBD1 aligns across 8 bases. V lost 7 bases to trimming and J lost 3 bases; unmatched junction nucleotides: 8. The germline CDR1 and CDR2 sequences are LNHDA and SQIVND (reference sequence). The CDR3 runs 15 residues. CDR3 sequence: CASTRAGGYNQPQHF. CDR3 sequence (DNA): TGTGCCAGTACCCGTGCAGGGGGCTACAATCAGCCCCAGCATTTT.

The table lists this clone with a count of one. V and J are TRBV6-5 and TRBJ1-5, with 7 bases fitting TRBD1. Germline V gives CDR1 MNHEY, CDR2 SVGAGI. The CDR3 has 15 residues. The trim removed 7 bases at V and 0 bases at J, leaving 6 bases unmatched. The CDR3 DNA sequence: TGTGCCAGCAAGAGACAGGGTTATAGCAATCAGCCCCAGCATTTT. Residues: CASKRQGYSNQPQHF.

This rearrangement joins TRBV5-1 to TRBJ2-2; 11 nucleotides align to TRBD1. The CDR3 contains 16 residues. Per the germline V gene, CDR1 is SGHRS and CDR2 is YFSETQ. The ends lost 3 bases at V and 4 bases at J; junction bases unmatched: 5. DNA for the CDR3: TGCGCCAGCAGCTCGGGACAGGGGGACATCACCGGGGAGCTGTTTTTT. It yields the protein CASSSGQGDITGELFF.

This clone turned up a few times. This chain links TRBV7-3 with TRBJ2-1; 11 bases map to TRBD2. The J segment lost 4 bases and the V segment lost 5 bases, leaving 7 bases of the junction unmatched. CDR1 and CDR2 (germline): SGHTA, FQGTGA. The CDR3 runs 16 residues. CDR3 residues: CASSTTGTSGYNEQFF. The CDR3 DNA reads TGTGCCAGCAGCACCACCGGGACTAGCGGTTACAATGAGCAGTTCTTC.

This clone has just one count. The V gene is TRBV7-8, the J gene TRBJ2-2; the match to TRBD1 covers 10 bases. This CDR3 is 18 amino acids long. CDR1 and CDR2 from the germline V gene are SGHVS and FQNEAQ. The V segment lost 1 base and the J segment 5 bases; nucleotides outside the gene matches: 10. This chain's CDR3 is CASSLGQGARLVTGELFF. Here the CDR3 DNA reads TGTGCCAGCAGCTTAGGACAGGGGGCTAGGTTGGTGACCGGGGAGCTGTTTTTT.

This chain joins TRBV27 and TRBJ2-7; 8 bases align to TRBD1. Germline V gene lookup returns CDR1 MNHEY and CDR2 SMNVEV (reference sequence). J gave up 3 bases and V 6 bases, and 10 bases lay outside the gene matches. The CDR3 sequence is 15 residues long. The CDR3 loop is CASSPERTGIYEQYF. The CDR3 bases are TGTGCCAGCAGCCCAGAAAGGACAGGGATCTACGAGCAGTACTTC.

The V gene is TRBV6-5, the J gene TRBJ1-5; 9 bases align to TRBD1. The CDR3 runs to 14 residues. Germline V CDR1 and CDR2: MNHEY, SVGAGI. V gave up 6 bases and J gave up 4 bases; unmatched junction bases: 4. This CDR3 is CASRGQGVNQPQHF. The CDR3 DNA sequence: TGTGCCAGCAGGGGACAGGGTGTAAATCAGCCCCAGCATTTT.

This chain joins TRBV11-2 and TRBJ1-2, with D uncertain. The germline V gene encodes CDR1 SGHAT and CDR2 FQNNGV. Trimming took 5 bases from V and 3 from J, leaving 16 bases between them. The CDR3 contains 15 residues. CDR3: CASSRPGRKDYGYTF. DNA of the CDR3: TGTGCCAGCAGCCGACCGGGGAGAAAGGACTATGGCTACACCTTC.

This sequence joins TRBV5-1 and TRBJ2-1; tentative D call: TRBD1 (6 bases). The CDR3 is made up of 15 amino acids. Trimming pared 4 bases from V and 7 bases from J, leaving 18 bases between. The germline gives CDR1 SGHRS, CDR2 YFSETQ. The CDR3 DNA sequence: TGCGCCAGCAGCCCGACCCTAGGACAGTTTAATGAGCAGTTCTTC. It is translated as CASSPTLGQFNEQFF.

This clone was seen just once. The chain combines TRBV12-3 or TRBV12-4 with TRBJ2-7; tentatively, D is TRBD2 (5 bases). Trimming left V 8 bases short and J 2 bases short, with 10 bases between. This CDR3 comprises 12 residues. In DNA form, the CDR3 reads TGTGCCAGCGGCCCCGGGACCTACGAGCAGTACTTC. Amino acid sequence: CASGPGTYEQYF.

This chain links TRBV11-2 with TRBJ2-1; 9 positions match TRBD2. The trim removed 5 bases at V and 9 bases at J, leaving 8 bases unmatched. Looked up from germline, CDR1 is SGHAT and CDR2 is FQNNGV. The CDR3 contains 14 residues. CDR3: CASSPKGLAFEQFF. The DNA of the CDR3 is TGTGCCAGCAGCCCGAAAGGACTAGCGTTTGAGCAGTTCTTC.

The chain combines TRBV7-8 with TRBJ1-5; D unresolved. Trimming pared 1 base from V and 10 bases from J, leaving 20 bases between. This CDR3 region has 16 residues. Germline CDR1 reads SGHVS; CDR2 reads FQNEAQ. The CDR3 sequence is CASSLDPLGRPQPQHF. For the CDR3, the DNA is TGTGCCAGCAGCTTAGACCCCCTTGGCAGGCCCCAACCCCAGCATTTT. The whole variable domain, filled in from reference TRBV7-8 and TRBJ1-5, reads GAGVSQSPRYKVAKRGQDVALRCDPISGHVSLFWYQQALGQGPEFLTYFQNEAQLDKSGLPSDRFFAERPEGSVSTLKIQRTQQEDSAVYLCASSLDPLGRPQPQHFGDGTRLSIL.

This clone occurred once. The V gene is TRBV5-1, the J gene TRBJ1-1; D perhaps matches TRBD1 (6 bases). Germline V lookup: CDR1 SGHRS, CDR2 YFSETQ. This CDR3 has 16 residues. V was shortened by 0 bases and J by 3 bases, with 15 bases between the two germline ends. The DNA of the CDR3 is TGCGCCAGCAGCTTGGCCGGGTCAGGGGTTTACACTGAAGCTTTCTTT. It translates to CASSLAGSGVYTEAFF.

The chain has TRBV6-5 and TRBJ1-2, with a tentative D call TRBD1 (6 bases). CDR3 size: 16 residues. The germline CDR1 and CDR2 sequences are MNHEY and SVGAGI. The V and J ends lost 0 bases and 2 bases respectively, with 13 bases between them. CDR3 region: CASSYSIMGANYGYTF. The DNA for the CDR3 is TGTGCCAGCAGTTACTCGATTATGGGGGCGAACTATGGCTACACCTTC.